Listed here is a single TCR beta chain. Its antigen is undetermined. This entry is derived from a study of cytomegalovirus exposure and HLA in healthy donors. Notes on the study in general: In a later analysis, donors in an Asian-associated ancestry cluster reportedly had fewer N-insertions in productive TCRs than the cohort mean. A later analysis found TCR association rates differed by HLA locus, highest for DRB1 and lowest for HLA-C.

Germline V CDR1 and CDR2: ENHRY, SYGVKD. This CDR3 is built from 15 residues. Trimming cost V 6 bases and J 2 bases, with 13 bases left between them. PCR involved 60 Vbeta and 13 Jbeta primers. Assay: immunoSEQ multiplex PCR; the TCRdb copy retains only in-frame clones and omits some. The sample holds around 150,000 clones; about 85% are singletons and the top ten take 2% to 2.5%. The receptor was isolated from a man aged 18 to 30 in good health and CMV-seropositive. The sample consisted of PBMCs. This rearrangement joins TRBV10-3 to TRBJ1-4, with a tentative D call TRBD1 (6 bases). Here the CDR3 reads CAISDRPGTNEKLFF. CDR3 in DNA: TGTGCCATCAGCGACAGGCCGGGGACTAATGAAAAACTGTTTTTT.